Following are 31 T cell receptor beta chains from one sample sequenced in a study of T cell clonality in common variable immunodeficiency. TCRdb keeps only in-frame clones here, not all; method: immunoSEQ multiplex PCR. Recorded here are 75,000 to 85,000 clones, with no singletons, and the ten leading clones hold approximately 0.81%. The sequenced sample was peripheral blood mononuclear cells. These receptors were obtained from a person aged 18 to 75 in good health.

This clone occurred many times. The CDR3 extends 3 residues past the end of the read, so its final part is completed from the germline J gene. This chain uses TRBV5-1 with TRBJ2-3; 8 bases agree with TRBD1. This CDR3 has 16 amino acids. Germline lookup yields CDR1 SGHRS and CDR2 YFSETQ. V lost 0 bases to trimming and J lost 4 bases; unmatched junction nucleotides: 7. The CDR3 bases that were read are TGCGCCAGCAGCTTGGAACAGGGGGTGAGGGCAGATACG. Residues: CASSLEQGVRADT. The entire CDR3 sequence reads CASSLEQGVRADTQYF. The full variable domain, its missing parts supplied by reference TRBV5-1 and TRBJ2-3, is KAGVTQTPRYLIKTRGQQVTLSCSPISGHRSVSWYQQTPGQGLQFLFEYFSETQRNKGNFPGRFSGRQFSNSRSEMNVSTLELGDSALYLCASSLEQGVRADTQYFGPGTRLTVL.

The table lists this clone with many counts. The CDR3 end is not reached by the read, which stops 3 residues before it; the germline J gene fills it in. The rearrangement joins TRBV7-6 to TRBJ2-2; 8 bases agree with TRBD2. The CDR3 is made up of 13 amino acids. CDR1 and CDR2 (germline): SGHVS, FNYEAQ. After removal of 5 bases from V and 7 bases from J, the junction contained 3 bases not matched to a gene. Partial CDR3 DNA: TGTGCCAGCAGCCGGGGGGGAAGCGGGGAG. It encodes CASSRGGSGE. The full CDR3 protein reads CASSRGGSGELFF.

This clone was seen repeatedly, ten times or more. Read sequence stops 3 residues before the CDR3 end, and the germline J gene provides the missing end. J is TRBJ2-7 and V is TRBV19; 11 bases map to TRBD1. The CDR3 covers 14 residues. V was clipped by 5 bases and J by 4 bases; unmatched bases: 4. Germline V gives CDR1 LNHDA, CDR2 SQIVND (reference sequence). The CDR3 is CASSVGQGAYEQYF. Partial CDR3 DNA: TGTGCCAGTAGTGTAGGACAGGGGGCATACGAG. The entire variable domain, with the rest obtained from reference TRBV19 and TRBJ2-7, is as follows: DGGITQSPKYLFRKEGQNVTLSCEQNLNHDAMYWYRQDPGQGLRLIYYSQIVNDFQKGDIAEGYSVSREKKESFPLTVTSAQKNPTAFYLCASSVGQGAYEQYFGPGTRLTVT.

There are many counts of this clone. The read terminates 3 residues ahead of where the CDR3 ends, so the germline J gene completes it. The gene calls are TRBV7-2 and TRBJ2-2; maybe TRBD1 (6 bases). Germline loops: CDR1 SGHTA, CDR2 FQGNSA. V was cut by 6 bases and J by 1 base, with 12 bases left in between. This CDR3 has 15 residues. CDR3 region: CASRPTTGNTGELFF. Incomplete CDR3 DNA: TGTGCCAGCAGACCCACGACAGGGAACACCGGGGAG.

This clone has a count of ten or more. The read ends 3 residues before the CDR3 terminus; that terminus is restored from the germline J gene. The V and J genes are TRBV6-2 or TRBV6-3 and TRBJ2-2; 12 bases agree with TRBD2. This CDR3 comprises 15 residues. The V and J ends lost 2 bases and 7 bases, in that order; junction bases with no gene match: 2. The V gene's germline CDR1 is MNHEY and CDR2 SVGEGT. This chain's CDR3 is CASSYATSGSGELFF. CDR3 DNA (partial): TGTGCCAGCAGTTACGCGACTAGCGGGAGCGGGGAG.

This clone was recorded a few times. The CDR3 end lies 3 residues beyond the end of the read and is filled in from the germline J gene. The sample carries other DNA sequences with the same CDR3. This rearrangement joins TRBV20-1 to TRBJ2-1; no clear D. Germline assignment: CDR1 DFQATT and CDR2 SNEGSKA (reference sequence). The V gene lost 1 base and the J gene lost 7 bases, with 5 bases spanning the gap. The CDR3 spans 11 residues. The sequenced part of the CDR3 DNA is TGCAGTGCTAGAGTAATAAATGAG. Its protein is CSARVINE. The whole CDR3 protein is CSARVINEQFF.

This clone was seen at least ten times. The CDR3 is cut off 3 residues early in the read; its end comes from the germline J gene. The chain carries TRBV20-1 and TRBJ2-7; 9 positions agree with TRBD2. Germline V lookup: CDR1 DFQATT, CDR2 SNEGSKA (reference sequence). V shed 6 bases and J 1 base; nucleotides not matched to a gene: 25. There are 20 residues in the CDR3. The CDR3 sequence: CSARPRYSGSLRLLSYEQYF. The covered CDR3 bases are TGCAGTGCCCGGCCCCGATATAGCGGGAGCCTCCGGCTTTTATCCTACGAG.

This clone was observed at least ten times. The CDR3 end falls 3 residues outside the read, so it is completed with the germline J gene. The chain couples TRBV14 to TRBJ2-1; 10 nucleotides align to TRBD2. The CDR3 has 16 residues. V gave up 4 bases and J gave up 2 bases; unmatched junction bases: 5. Germline CDR1 reads SGHDN; CDR2 reads FVKESK. The chain's CDR3 is CASSRGSGRAYNEQFF. CDR3 bases read: TGTGCCAGCAGCCGAGGCAGCGGGAGGGCCTACAATGAG.

This clone was counted ten times or more. An end of the junction differs from the germline gene, which may be a read error. The CDR3 goes on 3 residues after the read ends, and that part is filled in from the germline J gene. V and J are TRBV4-2 and TRBJ1-2; possibly TRBD1 for D (6 bases). The CDR3 spans 14 residues. Looked up from germline, CDR1 is LGHNA and CDR2 is YNFKEQ. Partial CDR3 DNA: TGCGCCAGCACCCCAAGATGGGGGCCCTATGGC. Its translation: CASTPRWGPYG. The full CDR3 protein reads CASTPRWGPYGYTF.

This clone was seen ten or more times. The CDR3 is cut off 3 residues early in the read; its end comes from the germline J gene. The V gene is TRBV7-9, the J gene TRBJ2-5; TRBD1 aligns across 8 bases. J lost 2 bases, V lost 5 bases, and 7 bases had no gene match. The germline gives CDR1 SEHNR, CDR2 FQNEAQ (reference sequence). CDR3 size: 15 residues. CDR3 DNA, as far as it was read: TGTGCCAGCAGCCCGACGGACAGGGCTCAAGAGACC. This gives the protein CASSPTDRAQET. The entire CDR3 reads CASSPTDRAQETQYF.

This clone was seen many times. The DNA ends 3 residues before the CDR3 does, and the rest of the CDR3 is filled in from the germline J gene. This chain joins TRBV30 and TRBJ2-2; 13 nucleotides line up with TRBD2. Losses at the gene ends were 3 bases for V and 10 bases for J; bases not matched to a gene: 8. The germline gives CDR1 GTSNPN, CDR2 SVGIG (reference sequence). CDR3 length: 15 residues. The CDR3: CAWSRLLAGGPELFF. The CDR3 bases that were read are TGTGCCTGGAGCCGACTACTAGCGGGAGGGCCGGAG.

In its sample, this clone was seen many times. The read is 3 residues too short to cover the CDR3 end, so that end is filled in from the germline J gene. This sequence joins TRBV19 and TRBJ2-2; D is perhaps TRBD1 (6 bases). The V end lost 11 bases, the J end lost 4 bases, and 14 bases lay between the germline ends. Germline values: CDR1 LNHDA, CDR2 SQIVND (reference sequence). This CDR3 has 13 residues. The CDR3 DNA, read in part, is TGTGCCGCACGCAGGGGTGGCACCGGGGAG. The encoded protein is CAARRGGTGE. The entire CDR3 protein is CAARRGGTGELFF.

Many counts were recorded for this clone. The sequence runs out 3 residues before the end of the CDR3; the remainder is reconstructed from the germline J gene. The rearrangement uses TRBV7-2 and TRBJ2-7, with a tentative D call TRBD2 (5 bases). Germline V lookup: CDR1 SGHTA, CDR2 FQGNSA. Trimming cost V 3 bases and J 5 bases, with 14 bases left between them. The CDR3 length is 14 residues. The CDR3 region is CASSFGARVHEQYF. The covered CDR3 bases are TGTGCCAGCAGCTTCGGTGCGCGGGTCCACGAG.

This clone showed up many times. The CDR3 end is not reached by the read, which stops 3 residues before it; the germline J gene fills it in. The chain joins TRBV29-1 to TRBJ2-1; D unresolved. The germline CDR1 and CDR2 sequences are SQVTM and ANQGSEA. The CDR3 is made up of 14 amino acids. V lost 4 bases and J 9 bases, leaving 19 bases between the germline ends. The DNA read from the CDR3 is TGCAGCGTTGTAGGTGTTGGGCAGCTTGGTGAG. It translates to CSVVGVGQLGE. The CDR3 as a whole reads CSVVGVGQLGEQFF.

This clone has a count of ten or more. CDR3 DNA, as far as it was read: TGTGCCAGCAGCTCGCTGGGGACAGGGAGGAAA. The encoded protein is CASSSLGTGRK. The entire CDR3 sequence reads CASSSLGTGRKLFF. The chain carries TRBV7-9 and TRBJ1-4, with 9 nucleotides matching TRBD1. The observed sequence ends 3 residues before the CDR3 terminus, with the missing tail filled in from the germline J gene. This CDR3 region has 14 residues. Germline assignment: CDR1 SEHNR and CDR2 FQNEAQ (reference sequence).

This clone was detected ten times or more. The missing CDR3 end, 3 residues past where the read stops, is filled in from the germline J gene. The chain combines TRBV10-3 with TRBJ2-5; possibly TRBD1 for D (6 bases). The V end lost 10 bases, the J end lost 1 base, and 13 bases lay between the germline ends. CDR3 length equals 13 residues. The germline V gene encodes CDR1 ENHRY and CDR2 SYGVKD. CDR3 protein: CATDTGTQETQYF. CDR3 DNA, as far as it was read: TGTGCCACCGACACAGGGACCCAAGAGACC.

This clone was recorded at least ten times. CDR3 protein: CSAQGEQETQYF. The covered CDR3 bases are TGCAGTGCCCAGGGGGAACAAGAGACC. The chain links TRBV20-1 to TRBJ2-5, with 7 bases fitting TRBD1. The read terminates 3 residues ahead of where the CDR3 ends, so the germline J gene completes it. In germline, CDR1 is DFQATT, CDR2 SNEGSKA (reference sequence). The junction had 3 bases not matched to a gene; V was cut back by 6 bases and J by 2 bases. The CDR3 totals 12 residues.

This clone showed up many times. The CDR3 bases that were read are TGCGCCAGCTTCTCGGCCAGGGGTAGTGAG. Translation: CASFSARGSE. The entire CDR3 protein reads CASFSARGSEQFF. The rearrangement links TRBV5-1 to TRBJ2-1; D is perhaps TRBD1 (6 bases). From the germline J gene comes the end of the CDR3, since the read stops 3 residues before it. The V gene lost 7 bases and the J gene lost 9 bases, with 17 bases spanning the gap. CDR3 size: 13 residues. The germline V gene encodes CDR1 SGHRS and CDR2 YFSETQ.

This clone appeared many times. The CDR3 end falls 3 residues outside the read, so it is completed with the germline J gene. The chain is built from TRBV18 and TRBJ2-7; possibly TRBD1 for D (5 bases). CDR3 size: 17 residues. Germline V gives CDR1 KGHSH, CDR2 LQKENI. Trimming removed 3 bases at V and 0 bases at J, with 18 bases between. CDR3 DNA, as far as it was read: TGTGCCAGCTCACCTAATCGACAGACCATCAGCTCCTACGAG. This encodes CASSPNRQTISSYE. Given in full, the CDR3 is CASSPNRQTISSYEQYF.

In its sample, this clone was seen many times. The CDR3 is CASRALRLRGEQYF. The sequenced CDR3 bases are TGTGCCAGCAGGGCGCTACGATTGCGGGGCGAG. The chain joins TRBV28 to TRBJ2-7; possibly TRBD2 for D (6 bases). The read finishes 3 residues shy of the CDR3 end, and the germline J gene is used to complete it. Trimming left V 6 bases short and J 6 bases short, with 18 bases between. The CDR3 length is 14 residues. Germline V gene sequence: CDR1 MDHEN, CDR2 SYDVKM.

This clone was seen ten or more times. The read gets to within 3 residues of the CDR3 end, and the germline J gene fills in the rest. The chain joins TRBV7-3 to TRBJ2-3; TRBD1 agrees at 7 bases. Germline assignment: CDR1 SGHTA and CDR2 FQGTGA. This CDR3 contains 14 residues. The CDR3 protein is CASSPGVGDSPQYF. The DNA read from the CDR3 is TGTGCCAGCAGCCCAGGAGTTGGGGACAGTCCG.

This clone came up many times. The CDR3 end falls 3 residues outside the read, so it is completed with the germline J gene. The chain joins TRBV30 to TRBJ2-5; 14 bases are a match to TRBD2. CDR1 is GTSNPN, CDR2 SVGIG, per germline (reference sequence). There are 17 residues in the CDR3. With 4 bases clipped from V and 2 bases from J, the junction kept 9 bases outside the gene matches. CDR3 DNA, as far as it was read: TGTGCCTGGAATTTTGGACTAGCGGGAGGTCCACAAGAGACC. Protein sequence: CAWNFGLAGGPQET. The full CDR3 is CAWNFGLAGGPQETQYF.

This clone was counted ten times or more. The read terminates 3 residues ahead of where the CDR3 ends, so the germline J gene completes it. Other DNA variants within this sample encode the same CDR3. The rearrangement uses TRBV7-3 and TRBJ2-3; the match to TRBD2 covers 15 bases. Germline lookup yields CDR1 SGHTA and CDR2 FQGTGA. V shed 5 bases and J 4 bases; nucleotides not matched to a gene: 4. The CDR3 spans 16 residues. CDR3 residues: CASSTGLAGGADTQYF. The CDR3 bases that were read are TGTGCCAGCAGCACGGGACTAGCGGGAGGCGCAGATACG.

Many counts were recorded for this clone. The observed sequence ends 3 residues before the CDR3 terminus, with the missing tail filled in from the germline J gene. The V call is TRBV11-2, the J call TRBJ2-1; D is undetermined. Germline assignment: CDR1 SGHAT and CDR2 FQNNGV. Between the trimmed V and J ends, which lost 4 bases and 0 bases, there was a span of 10 bases. The CDR3 length is 15 residues. CDR3 DNA, as far as it was read: TGTGCCAGCAGCTCGACTCTAAGCTCCTACAATGAG. As protein: CASSSTLSSYNE. The full CDR3 reads CASSSTLSSYNEQFF.

In this sample, this clone turned up many times. Coverage ceases 3 residues before the CDR3 finishes, and the germline J gene fills in the end. J is TRBJ2-5 and V is TRBV29-1; D uncertain. With 1 base removed from V and 4 bases from J, the gap between germline ends came to 4 bases. The germline gives CDR1 SQVTM, CDR2 ANQGSEA. The CDR3 covers 11 residues. CDR3 amino acids: CSVEAGETQYF. Partial CDR3 DNA: TGCAGCGTTGAAGCCGGAGAGACC.

This clone was seen ten or more times. The CDR3 is cut off 3 residues early in the read; its end comes from the germline J gene. The chain carries TRBV6-4 and TRBJ2-1, with TRBD2 identical over 7 bases. The germline V gene has CDR1 MRHNA and CDR2 SNTAGT. V lost 9 bases to trimming and J lost 0 bases; unmatched junction nucleotides: 8. The CDR3 is made up of 15 amino acids. CDR3 sequence: CARGGGGGSYNEQFF. The CDR3 bases that were read are TGTGCCAGGGGAGGTGGCGGGGGCTCCTACAATGAG.

In its sample, this clone was seen many times. The read ends 3 residues early relative to the CDR3; the germline J gene fills the gap. The sample carries other DNA sequences with the same CDR3. The gene calls are TRBV7-3 and TRBJ2-2; D might be TRBD1 (6 bases). Trimming stripped 5 bases from V and 4 bases from J, with 8 bases between. The germline V gene has CDR1 SGHTA and CDR2 FQGTGA. The CDR3 is made up of 13 amino acids. CDR3 DNA (partial): TGTGCCAGCAGCCAAGGGGGCACCGGGGAG. It is translated as CASSQGGTGE. The whole CDR3 sequence is CASSQGGTGELFF.

This clone was seen more than once but under ten times. The CDR3 sequence is CASSAGTDLNSNQPQHF. CDR3 DNA (partial): TGTGCCAGCTCGGCCGGGACAGACCTCAATAGCAATCAGCCC. V and J are TRBV18 and TRBJ1-5, with 7 bases lining up with TRBD1. Read sequence stops 3 residues before the CDR3 end, and the germline J gene provides the missing end. Germline CDR1 reads KGHSH; CDR2 reads LQKENI. Unmatched junction bases numbered 11, after V lost 6 bases and J lost 0 bases. CDR3 length: 17 residues.

This clone has at least ten counts. The CDR3 goes on 3 residues after the read ends, and that part is filled in from the germline J gene. The V and J genes are TRBV16 and TRBJ1-5, with 7 bases fitting TRBD1. V lost 1 base, J lost 2 bases, and 2 bases stayed unmatched. The CDR3 is made up of 15 amino acids. CDR1 is KGHSY and CDR2 is FQNENV in the germline V gene. The chain's CDR3 is CASSQFQGGNQPQHF. The CDR3 DNA, read in part, is TGTGCCAGCAGCCAATTCCAGGGGGGCAATCAGCCC. The variable domain in full, with the rest retrieved from reference TRBV16 and TRBJ1-5, is GEEVAQTPKHLVRGEGQKAKLYCAPIKGHSYVFWYQQVLKNEFKFLISFQNENVFDETGMPKERFSAKCLPNSPCSLEIQATKLEDSAVYFCASSQFQGGNQPQHFGDGTRLSIL.

In its sample, this clone was seen many times. The read halts 3 residues ahead of the CDR3 end, with the missing end drawn from the germline J gene. The chain joins TRBV19 to TRBJ2-3; 7 bases are a match to TRBD1. The V gene's germline CDR1 is LNHDA and CDR2 SQIVND (reference sequence). The ends lost 5 bases at V and 0 bases at J; junction bases unmatched: 2. The CDR3 runs to 14 residues. Partial CDR3 DNA: TGTGCCAGTAGTGACAGGGCGAGCACAGATACG. Translation: CASSDRASTDT. The whole CDR3 protein is CASSDRASTDTQYF.

Many counts were recorded for this clone. Read coverage stops 3 residues before the CDR3 terminus; the germline J gene supplies the remainder. The V and J genes are TRBV19 and TRBJ1-2, with TRBD1 matching 8 bases. This CDR3 spans 15 amino acids. Per germline, CDR1 LNHDA and CDR2 SQIVND (reference sequence). The V and J ends lost 8 bases and 6 bases, in that order; junction bases with no gene match: 14. Partial CDR3 DNA: TGTGCCAGTGACACTGCAGGGGGCCCGATCGATGGC. This sequence encodes CASDTAGGPIDG. From start to end, the CDR3 is CASDTAGGPIDGYTF. The full variable domain, its missing parts supplied by reference TRBV19 and TRBJ1-2, is DGGITQSPKYLFRKEGQNVTLSCEQNLNHDAMYWYRQDPGQGLRLIYYSQIVNDFQKGDIAEGYSVSREKKESFPLTVTSAQKNPTAFYLCASDTAGGPIDGYTFGSGTRLTVV.